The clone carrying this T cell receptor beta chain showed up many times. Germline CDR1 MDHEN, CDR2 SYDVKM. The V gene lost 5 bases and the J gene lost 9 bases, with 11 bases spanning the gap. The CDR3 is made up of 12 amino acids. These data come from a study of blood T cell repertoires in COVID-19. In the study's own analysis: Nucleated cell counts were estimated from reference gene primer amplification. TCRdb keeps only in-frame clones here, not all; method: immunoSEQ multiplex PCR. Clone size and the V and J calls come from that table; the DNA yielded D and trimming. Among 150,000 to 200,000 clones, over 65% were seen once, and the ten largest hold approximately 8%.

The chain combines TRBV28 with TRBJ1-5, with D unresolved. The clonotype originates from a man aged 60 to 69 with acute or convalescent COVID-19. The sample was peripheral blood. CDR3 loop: CASSPPRGPQHF. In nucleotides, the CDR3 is TGTGCCAGCAGTCCACCCCGAGGGCCCCAGCATTTT.